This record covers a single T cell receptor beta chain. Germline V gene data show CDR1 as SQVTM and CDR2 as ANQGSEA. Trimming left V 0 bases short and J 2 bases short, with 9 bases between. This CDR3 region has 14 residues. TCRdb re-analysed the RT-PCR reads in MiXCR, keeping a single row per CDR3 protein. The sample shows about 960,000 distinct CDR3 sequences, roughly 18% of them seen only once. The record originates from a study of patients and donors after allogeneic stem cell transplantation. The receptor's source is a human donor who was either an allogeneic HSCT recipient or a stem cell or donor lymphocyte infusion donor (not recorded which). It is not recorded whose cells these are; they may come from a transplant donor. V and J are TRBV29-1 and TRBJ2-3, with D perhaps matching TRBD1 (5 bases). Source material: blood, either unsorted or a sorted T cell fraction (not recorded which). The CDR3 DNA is TGCAGCGTTGAAGATCGCAGGGCCACAGATACGCAGTATTTT. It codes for CSVEDRRATDTQYF.